The 12 T cell receptor beta chains reported below all come from one sample, sequenced in a study of breast tumors, draining lymph nodes, adjacent tissues. Each CDR3 protein is one row after TCRdb ran MiXCR on the multiplex PCR reads. The table records 150,000 to 200,000 distinct CDR3 sequences, more than 25% of them present only once. Samples came from axillary lymph nodes draining the breast cancer. Sequencing used axillary lymph node tissue. These receptors all stem from a female donor with breast cancer. Some clones in this sample may be carry-over from other donors' samples.

This clonotype was counted many times. The CDR3 here is CSVAGGDPTGNTIYF. The CDR3 DNA follows: TGCAGCGTCGCTGGCGGGGACCCAACTGGAAACACCATATATTTT. V is TRBV29-1 and J is TRBJ1-3, with a possible D match to TRBD1 (5 bases). The V end was cut by 6 bases, the J end by 2 bases, with 17 bases between. This CDR3 region has 15 residues. The V gene's germline CDR1 is SQVTM and CDR2 ANQGSEA.

V usage is TRBV29-1 and J usage is TRBJ2-1; 8 nucleotides match TRBD2. In germline, CDR1 is SQVTM, CDR2 ANQGSEA. The CDR3 extends over 15 amino acids. The V gene end was trimmed by 0 bases and the J gene end by 2 bases; junction bases not matched to a gene: 3. CDR3 sequence (DNA): TGCAGCGTTGAAGACGTCGGGAGGGCCTACAATGAGCAGTTCTTC. This sequence encodes CSVEDVGRAYNEQFF.

In the case of this clonotype: A much larger clone differs by one base, so this may be a read error. The V and J genes are TRBV4-1 and TRBJ2-1, with 8 bases fitting TRBD1. V lost 5 bases, J lost 15 bases, and 12 bases stayed unmatched. The germline gives CDR1 MGHRA, CDR2 YSYEKL. The CDR3 consists of 13 residues. As DNA, the CDR3 is TGCGCCAGCAGCTTAACCCCAGGGGGCGGGCGGTTCTTC. As protein: CASSLTPGGGRFF.

This clonotype was seen ten or more times. The chain combines TRBV7-2 with TRBJ1-2; perhaps TRBD1 as D (6 bases). The CDR3 totals 15 residues. CDR1 and CDR2 (germline): SGHTA, FQGNSA. The V end was cut by 1 base, the J end by 4 bases, with 13 bases between. The CDR3 loop reads CASSLEGTKSYGYTF. The CDR3 bases are TGTGCCAGCAGCTTAGAAGGGACAAAGAGCTATGGCTACACCTTC.

There are a few counts of this clonotype. The genes are TRBV12-3 or TRBV12-4 and TRBJ2-5; TRBD1 is a possible D gene (5 bases). Trimming left V 3 bases short and J 2 bases short, with 16 bases between. The CDR3 is 16 residues long. CDR3 residues: CASSFALQGEQETQYF. In DNA form, the CDR3 reads TGTGCCAGCAGTTTCGCGCTCCAGGGTGAACAAGAGACCCAGTACTTC.

CDR3 amino acids: CSALVRLAGQNNEQFF. Here the CDR3 DNA reads TGCAGTGCCCTCGTCAGACTAGCGGGACAAAACAATGAGCAGTTCTTC. This chain uses TRBV20-1 with TRBJ2-1; 11 bases align to TRBD2. The CDR3 totals 16 residues. The V gene's germline CDR1 is DFQATT and CDR2 SNEGSKA (reference sequence). J gave up 5 bases and V 6 bases, and 12 bases lay outside the gene matches.

At least ten counts were recorded for this clonotype. V usage is TRBV10-3 and J usage is TRBJ2-3; unclear D gene. With 0 bases removed from V and 0 bases from J, the gap between germline ends came to 19 bases. CDR1 ENHRY and CDR2 SYGVKD come from the germline V gene. CDR3 size: 19 residues. CDR3 DNA: TGTGCCATCAGTGAGTCCTTGGTTCCGAGAGAGATTAGCACAGATACGCAGTATTTT. Translation: CAISESLVPREISTDTQYF.

This clonotype was observed many times. The chain couples TRBV12-3 or TRBV12-4 to TRBJ2-3; no firm D call. The CDR3 loop spans 13 amino acids. Trimming cost V 4 bases and J 5 bases, with 10 bases left between them. The CDR3, as DNA: TGTGCCAGCAGTTGGTCTCCAGGAGATACGCAGTATTTT. This gives the protein CASSWSPGDTQYF.

This clonotype was found a few times. A clone one base away is much larger, so this may be a read error. The chain combines TRBV5-8 with TRBJ1-5, with D possibly being TRBD1 (6 bases). The germline V gene has CDR1 SGHTS and CDR2 YDEGEE. CDR3 length equals 17 residues. The CDR3 DNA sequence: TGTGCCGGCAGCTCGGGACAAAAAGTCTATAGCAATCAGCCCCAGCATTTT. Translation: CAGSSGQKVYSNQPQHF. The whole variable domain, filled in from reference TRBV5-8 and TRBJ1-5, reads EAGVTQSPTHLIKTRGQQATLRCSPISGHTSVYWYQQALGLGLQFLLWYDEGEERNRGNFPPRFSGRQFPNYSSELNVNALELEDSALYLCAGSSGQKVYSNQPQHFGDGTRLSIL.

Details on this clonotype: A much larger clone lies a single base off, so this may be a read error. The chain employs TRBV10-3 and TRBJ1-2; D remains ambiguous. Germline CDR1 reads ENHRY; CDR2 reads SYGVKD. The CDR3 runs 14 residues. Trimming shortened V by 11 bases and J by 8 bases, and 24 bases separated the two germline ends. The CDR3 DNA is TGTGCCGGCAGTTACTCGATCGAAGGGTACGGCTACACCTTC. Residues: CAGSYSIEGYGYTF.

Turning to this clonotype: A much bigger clone sits one base away, suggesting this may be a read error. In this CDR3 the conserved last residue, phenylalanine or tryptophan, is missing, so a read error is likely. This chain's CDR3 is CASSLELDTEAFI. The CDR3 coding sequence is TGTGCCAGCAGCTTAGAGCTTGACACTGAAGCTTTCATT. J is TRBJ1-1 and V is TRBV7-8; D is uncertain. With 1 base removed from V and 3 bases from J, the gap between germline ends came to 6 bases. This CDR3 spans 13 amino acids. The germline V gene has CDR1 SGHVS and CDR2 FQNEAQ.

This clonotype was seen repeatedly, ten times or more. The J gene is TRBJ2-3, the V gene TRBV12-3 or TRBV12-4, with D hard to call. V shed 6 bases and J shed 3 bases, with 7 bases lying between them. This CDR3 has 12 amino acids. The chain's CDR3 is CASRTHTDTQYF. Written as DNA, the CDR3 is TGTGCCAGCAGGACACATACAGATACGCAGTATTTT.